A selection of T cell receptor beta chains follows, all from one sample in a study of CXCR3-negative and CXCR3-positive naive CD8 T cells. TCRdb re-called the 5' RACE reads and shows each CDR3 protein once, DNA omitted. The listing records 150,000 or so distinct CDR3 sequences. The specimen was naive CXCR3- CD8+ T cells from blood. These receptors all stem from a human donor in good health. Some clones in this sample may be carry-over from other donors' samples. Both conserved end residues are part of each CDR3. Fields, in order: J gene, CDR3 length, V gene, CDR3 protein.

J gene: TRBJ2-2
CDR3 length: 15
V gene: TRBV7-6
CDR3 protein: CASSLGGLNTGELFF

J gene: TRBJ2-7
CDR3 length: 13
V gene: TRBV20-1
CDR3 protein: CSARDVGTYEQYF

J gene: TRBJ2-1
CDR3 length: 15
V gene: TRBV12-3/TRBV12-4
CDR3 protein: CASSSSRIPYNEQFF

J gene: TRBJ2-1
CDR3 length: 17
V gene: TRBV19
CDR3 protein: CASSIVIIGSSYNEQFF

J gene: TRBJ2-7
CDR3 length: 11
V gene: TRBV20-1
CDR3 protein: CSARDSYEQYF

J gene: TRBJ2-7
CDR3 length: 15
V gene: TRBV9
CDR3 protein: CASSVAPSGGGEQYF

J gene: TRBJ2-3
CDR3 length: 13
V gene: TRBV11-2
CDR3 protein: CASSPVNDYGVYF

J gene: TRBJ2-1
CDR3 length: 14
V gene: TRBV2
CDR3 protein: CASSAGQGLGEQFF

J gene: TRBJ1-1
CDR3 length: 14
V gene: TRBV20-1
CDR3 protein: CSAALLGGEPEAFF

J gene: TRBJ1-6
CDR3 length: 16
V gene: TRBV20-1
CDR3 protein: CSARDLGDAYNSPLHF

J gene: TRBJ2-5
CDR3 length: 13
V gene: TRBV20-1
CDR3 protein: CSGRGGPQETQYF

J gene: TRBJ2-1
CDR3 length: 18
V gene: TRBV5-1
CDR3 protein: CASSFNGALAADNNEQFF

J gene: TRBJ2-1
CDR3 length: 17
V gene: TRBV7-8
CDR3 protein: CASSLRAGGRSGNEQFF

J gene: TRBJ2-7
CDR3 length: 16
V gene: TRBV7-9
CDR3 protein: CASSLAPGIPPYEQYF

J gene: TRBJ2-3
CDR3 length: 14
V gene: TRBV9
CDR3 protein: CASSGQGFTDTQYF

J gene: TRBJ2-7
CDR3 length: 17
V gene: TRBV12-3/TRBV12-4
CDR3 protein: CASNPRTSGRPCYEQYF

J gene: TRBJ2-2
CDR3 length: 14
V gene: TRBV19
CDR3 protein: CASSWTGPAGELFF

J gene: TRBJ2-7
CDR3 length: 13
V gene: TRBV29-1
CDR3 protein: CSALGTGTYEQYF

J gene: TRBJ2-5
CDR3 length: 13
V gene: TRBV7-9
CDR3 protein: CASSFESEETQYF

J gene: TRBJ1-1
CDR3 length: 12
V gene: TRBV29-1
CDR3 protein: CSVGTGGDEAFF

J gene: TRBJ2-7
CDR3 length: 14
V gene: TRBV7-9
CDR3 protein: CASSRGTAHYEQYF

J gene: TRBJ2-4
CDR3 length: 14
V gene: TRBV7-9
CDR3 protein: CASSLDTRTAIQYF

J gene: TRBJ2-1
CDR3 length: 14
V gene: TRBV7-9
CDR3 protein: CASKGANSYNEQFF

J gene: TRBJ1-1
CDR3 length: 12
V gene: TRBV7-9
CDR3 protein: CASSFDFAEAFF

J gene: TRBJ2-5
CDR3 length: 15
V gene: TRBV7-9
CDR3 protein: CASSSGQPSKETQYF

J gene: TRBJ2-1
CDR3 length: 16
V gene: TRBV4-1
CDR3 protein: CASSQDRQGWYNEQFF

J gene: TRBJ2-7
CDR3 length: 16
V gene: TRBV4-3
CDR3 protein: CASSQGRTASSYEQYF

J gene: TRBJ2-2
CDR3 length: 15
V gene: TRBV12-3/TRBV12-4
CDR3 protein: CASTPSGRNTGELFF

J gene: TRBJ1-2
CDR3 length: 13
V gene: TRBV13
CDR3 protein: CASSLQRQHGYTF

J gene: TRBJ2-1
CDR3 length: 14
V gene: TRBV29-1
CDR3 protein: CSVPPTGTYNEQFF

J gene: TRBJ2-7
CDR3 length: 20
V gene: TRBV28
CDR3 protein: CASSLPPGLAGLHHPYEQYF

J gene: TRBJ2-7
CDR3 length: 15
V gene: TRBV20-1
CDR3 protein: CSARVHGGTSYEQYF

J gene: TRBJ2-2
CDR3 length: 15
V gene: TRBV5-5
CDR3 protein: CASSLSGRSTGELFF

J gene: TRBJ2-1
CDR3 length: 14
V gene: TRBV29-1
CDR3 protein: CSVNPGQGFDEQFF

J gene: TRBJ2-7
CDR3 length: 14
V gene: TRBV11-3
CDR3 protein: CASSLRRWLYEQYF

J gene: TRBJ1-1
CDR3 length: 16
V gene: TRBV7-9
CDR3 protein: CASSVEKRLGNTEAFF

J gene: TRBJ1-1
CDR3 length: 13
V gene: TRBV29-1
CDR3 protein: CSVYRVGYTEAFF

J gene: TRBJ1-2
CDR3 length: 17
V gene: TRBV7-9
CDR3 protein: CASSSSAPGQGYYGYTF

J gene: TRBJ1-2
CDR3 length: 13
V gene: TRBV28
CDR3 protein: CASSTGQLHGYTF

J gene: TRBJ2-1
CDR3 length: 12
V gene: TRBV6-5
CDR3 protein: CASSSDSNEQFF

J gene: TRBJ2-7
CDR3 length: 15
V gene: TRBV7-2
CDR3 protein: CASSLNRGMPYEQYF

J gene: TRBJ2-3
CDR3 length: 12
V gene: TRBV13
CDR3 protein: CASSSSTDTQYF

J gene: TRBJ1-1
CDR3 length: 14
V gene: TRBV12-3/TRBV12-4
CDR3 protein: CASRSVPIQEGAFF

J gene: TRBJ2-7
CDR3 length: 13
V gene: TRBV7-8
CDR3 protein: CASSFGGVSEQYF

J gene: TRBJ2-7
CDR3 length: 13
V gene: TRBV7-9
CDR3 protein: CASSYGTAYDQYF

J gene: TRBJ2-4
CDR3 length: 15
V gene: TRBV20-1
CDR3 protein: CSARVQGVAKNIQYF

J gene: TRBJ2-7
CDR3 length: 14
V gene: TRBV29-1
CDR3 protein: CSVERDGGGHEQYF

J gene: TRBJ2-1
CDR3 length: 14
V gene: TRBV29-1
CDR3 protein: CSALDSDPYNEQFF

J gene: TRBJ2-7
CDR3 length: 14
V gene: TRBV20-1
CDR3 protein: CSALGQGASYEQYF

J gene: TRBJ2-1
CDR3 length: 15
V gene: TRBV14
CDR3 protein: CASSPPSDIYNEQFF

J gene: TRBJ1-1
CDR3 length: 15
V gene: TRBV7-9
CDR3 protein: CASSPEDRVNTEAFF

J gene: TRBJ2-1
CDR3 length: 15
V gene: TRBV29-1
CDR3 protein: CSVNPRGVSYNEQFF

J gene: TRBJ2-1
CDR3 length: 14
V gene: TRBV29-1
CDR3 protein: CSVEDSGLYNEQFF

J gene: TRBJ1-1
CDR3 length: 15
V gene: TRBV9
CDR3 protein: CASSVGSGVNTEAFF

J gene: TRBJ2-1
CDR3 length: 13
V gene: TRBV19
CDR3 protein: CASSLDVYNEQFF

J gene: TRBJ2-3
CDR3 length: 15
V gene: TRBV11-2
CDR3 protein: CASSLDLRVWDTQYF